Below, 17 T cell receptor beta chains from the same sample are listed, as sequenced in a study of human T cells and chemical hapten exposure. TCRdb reprocessed the RACE reads via MiXCR and lists one record per CDR3 protein. This sample carries 75,000 to 90,000 distinct CDR3 sequences, 10% of them seen once, and the ten largest clones take 1.3% to 1.5%. Time point reported: patch test 1, 2 weeks after DPC sensitization. The treatment here: therapeutic diphenylcyclopropenone sensitization with weekly scalp DPC. This sample comprised whole blood, obtained in connection with sensitization to the hapten diphenylcyclopropenone (DPC). These receptors came from a woman aged 45-59 years with alopecia areata. Some clones in this sample may be carry-over from other donors' samples.

Many counts were recorded for this clonotype. The gene calls are TRBV28 and TRBJ2-7; D call uncertain. Trimming took 6 bases from V and 3 from J, leaving 18 bases between them. CDR1 MDHEN and CDR2 SYDVKM come from the germline V gene. This CDR3 has 15 amino acids. The chain's CDR3 is CASSPPGTSRYEQYF. The DNA for the CDR3 is TGTGCCAGCAGCCCCCCGGGCACGTCACGCTACGAGCAGTACTTC.

This clonotype showed up just a few times. The CDR3 here is CASTDLAGGSKETQYF. Written as DNA, the CDR3 is TGTGCCAGTACCGACCTAGCGGGAGGGTCTAAAGAGACCCAGTACTTC. V and J are TRBV19 and TRBJ2-5; TRBD2 matches at 12 bases. The V gene end was trimmed by 7 bases and the J gene end by 3 bases; junction bases not matched to a gene: 9. Germline V gene sequence: CDR1 LNHDA, CDR2 SQIVND (reference sequence). The CDR3 totals 16 residues.

This clonotype has a handful of counts. The rearrangement uses TRBV11-2 and TRBJ1-2; D not certain. Germline CDR1 and CDR2: SGHAT and FQNNGV. Trimming shortened V by 3 bases and J by 2 bases, and 7 bases separated the two germline ends. This CDR3 region has 13 residues. The CDR3: CASSLNSNYGYTF. CDR3 bases: TGTGCCAGCAGCTTGAACAGCAACTATGGCTACACCTTC.

The rearrangement joins TRBV19 to TRBJ1-5, with TRBD1 as a possible D gene (6 bases). Looked up from germline, CDR1 is LNHDA and CDR2 is SQIVND (reference sequence). V was cut by 8 bases and J by 1 base, with 9 bases left in between. The CDR3 extends over 13 amino acids. The DNA for the CDR3 is TGTGCCAGTGGCCAGGGGAGCAATCAGCCCCAGCATTTT. Encoded protein: CASGQGSNQPQHF.

V gene TRBV4-1 combines with J gene TRBJ2-5; D is unresolved. This CDR3 is 15 amino acids long. The ends were cut back, 2 bases at V and 1 base at J, with 11 bases in the middle. Germline CDR1 reads MGHRA; CDR2 reads YSYEKL. CDR3 sequence: CASSQFRAGQETQYF. CDR3 coding DNA: TGCGCCAGCAGCCAATTTCGGGCAGGCCAAGAGACCCAGTACTTC.

This clonotype was seen many times. The chain has TRBV12-3 or TRBV12-4 and TRBJ1-1; 7 bases fit TRBD1. The CDR3 extends over 16 amino acids. V lost 7 bases, J lost 4 bases, and 15 bases stayed unmatched. This CDR3 is CASILRDSPESTEAFF. The CDR3 bases are TGTGCCAGCATCCTCCGGGACAGCCCTGAAAGCACTGAAGCTTTCTTT.

DNA of the CDR3: TGCAGCGCCGTCGTGCTGAACAATGAGCAGTTCTTC. This encodes CSAVVLNNEQFF. This sequence joins TRBV29-1 and TRBJ2-1, with D unclear. The CDR3 is 12 amino acids. Between the trimmed V and J ends, which lost 7 bases and 5 bases, there was a span of 12 bases. Looked up from germline, CDR1 is SQVTM and CDR2 is ANQGSEA.

The CDR3 DNA follows: TGTGCCAGCAGCAAGCGGACTAGCGGGAGCACAGATACGCAGTATTTT. This encodes CASSKRTSGSTDTQYF. The chain joins TRBV11-2 to TRBJ2-3, with 11 bases that match TRBD2. The CDR3 totals 16 residues. The V gene end was trimmed by 5 bases and the J gene end by 0 bases; junction bases not matched to a gene: 4. Germline lookup yields CDR1 SGHAT and CDR2 FQNNGV. Full variable domain (outside the CDR3, taken from reference TRBV11-2 and TRBJ2-3): EAGVAQSPRYKIIEKRQSVAFWCNPISGHATLYWYQQILGQGPKLLIQFQNNGVVDDSQLPKDRFSAERLKGVDSTLKIQPAKLEDSAVYLCASSKRTSGSTDTQYFGPGTRLTVL.

This clonotype was seen a single time. The V call is TRBV29-1, the J call TRBJ2-7; no firm D call. Germline-derived CDR1 and CDR2 are SQVTM and ANQGSEA. V dropped 7 bases and J dropped 4 bases, with 11 bases sitting between them. This CDR3 has 11 amino acids. This CDR3 reads CSAGPSYEQYF. DNA of the CDR3: TGCAGCGCCGGACCCAGTTACGAGCAGTACTTC.

This clonotype was observed a handful of times. The chain carries TRBV19 and TRBJ1-2; D is ambiguous. This CDR3 is built from 15 residues. Germline V gene data show CDR1 as LNHDA and CDR2 as SQIVND (reference sequence). V was cut by 6 bases and J by 5 bases, with 19 bases left in between. The CDR3 DNA is TGTGCCAGTAGCCTACCGGGCAGGTTATTTTATGGCTACACCTTC. This translates into CASSLPGRLFYGYTF.

V usage is TRBV19 and J usage is TRBJ2-3; perhaps TRBD2 as D (6 bases). The V end was cut by 3 bases, the J end by 0 bases, with 28 bases between. Germline loops: CDR1 LNHDA, CDR2 SQIVND (reference sequence). The CDR3 is 21 residues long. As DNA, the CDR3 is TGTGCCAGTAGTATTACGATCGGGACTCGACTAGTTCCAACTAGCACAGATACGCAGTATTTT. Amino acids: CASSITIGTRLVPTSTDTQYF.

This clonotype was counted a few times. The J gene is TRBJ2-2, the V gene TRBV11-2; 9 bases align to TRBD2. The length of the CDR3 is 16 residues. The ends lost 6 bases at V and 5 bases at J; junction bases unmatched: 10. Per the germline V gene, CDR1 is SGHAT and CDR2 is FQNNGV. The chain's CDR3 is CASSWGAGGLTGELFF. CDR3 DNA sequence: TGTGCCAGCAGTTGGGGAGCGGGAGGCCTGACCGGGGAGCTGTTTTTT.

This clonotype was observed a few times. The chain uses TRBV2 and TRBJ1-3; TRBD1 agrees at 9 bases. The CDR3 runs to 14 residues. The ends lost 7 bases at V and 4 bases at J; junction bases unmatched: 5. Germline V gene lookup returns CDR1 SNHLY and CDR2 FYNNEI. CDR3: CASITDRGGNTIYF. CDR3 DNA sequence: TGTGCCAGCATCACGGACAGGGGCGGAAACACCATATATTTT.

The chain links TRBV20-1 to TRBJ2-1; the D gene is possibly TRBD2 (5 bases). This CDR3 has 16 residues. Germline CDR1 reads DFQATT; CDR2 reads SNEGSKA (reference sequence). Trimming took off 0 bases at V and 2 bases at J, with 14 bases between the two ends. The chain's CDR3 is CSARDLLARPYNEQFF. In nucleotides, the CDR3 is TGCAGTGCTAGAGATTTGTTAGCGAGACCCTACAATGAGCAGTTCTTC.

This clonotype appeared many times. Compared with germline, one end of the junction differs, possibly owing to a read error. The chain couples TRBV20-1 to TRBJ2-1; D not resolved. From germline, CDR1 is DFQATT and CDR2 SNEGSKA (reference sequence). This CDR3 is built from 13 residues. In nucleotides, the CDR3 is TGCAGTGCTAGAGATTTAATCGCTAACCACCCAGTCTTC. Its protein product is CSARDLIANHPVF.

The rearrangement joins TRBV20-1 to TRBJ2-7; D uncertain. Germline V gene lookup returns CDR1 DFQATT and CDR2 SNEGSKA (reference sequence). This CDR3 is built from 11 residues. V lost 3 bases and J lost 3, with 6 bases in between. The CDR3 protein is CSASVDYEQYF. The DNA of the CDR3 is TGCAGTGCTAGTGTCGACTACGAGCAGTACTTC.

This clonotype has just a few counts. V gene TRBV18 combines with J gene TRBJ1-5; TRBD1 agrees at 7 bases. This CDR3 is built from 15 residues. Germline V gives CDR1 KGHSH, CDR2 LQKENI. Germline trimming cut 3 bases from V and 3 bases from J; bases unmatched to any gene: 5. As DNA, the CDR3 is TGTGCCAGCTCACCGGGGGGACAGTACAATCAGCCCCAGCATTTT. The encoded protein is CASSPGGQYNQPQHF.